This T cell receptor beta chain came from a study of CD4 and CD8 cells across lung adenocarcinoma regions. Donors had localized lung adenocarcinoma, a non-small cell lung cancer. The ends lost 4 bases at V and 6 bases at J; junction bases unmatched: 3. CDR3 length: 14 amino acids. CDR1 is KGHDR and CDR2 is SFDVKD in the germline V gene. TCRdb passed the PCR reads through MiXCR, listing each CDR3 protein once. The sample has fewer than 11,000 distinct CDR3 sequences, 40% to 55% seen once; the top ten hold 30% to 35%. This sequence originates from a male donor with lung adenocarcinoma. The CD4 and CD8 labels of this study may be unreliable. Material: CD8+ T cells from the margin of a lung tumor. The V gene is TRBV24-1, the J gene TRBJ2-1; 9 bases map to TRBD1. CDR3: CATSDQTGGNEQFF. The DNA of the CDR3 is TGTGCCACCAGTGACCAGACAGGGGGCAATGAGCAGTTCTTC.